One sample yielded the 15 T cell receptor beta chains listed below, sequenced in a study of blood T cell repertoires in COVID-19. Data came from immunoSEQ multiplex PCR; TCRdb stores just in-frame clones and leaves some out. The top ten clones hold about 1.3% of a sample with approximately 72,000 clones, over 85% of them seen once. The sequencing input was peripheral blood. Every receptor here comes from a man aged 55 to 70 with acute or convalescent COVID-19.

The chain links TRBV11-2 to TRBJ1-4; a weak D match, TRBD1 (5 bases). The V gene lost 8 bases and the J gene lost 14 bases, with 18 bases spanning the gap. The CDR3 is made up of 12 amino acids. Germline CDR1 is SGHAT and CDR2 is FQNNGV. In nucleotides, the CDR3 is TGTGCCAGCGCCCGCCAGGGAGGCAGGCTGTTTTTT. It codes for CASARQGGRLFF.

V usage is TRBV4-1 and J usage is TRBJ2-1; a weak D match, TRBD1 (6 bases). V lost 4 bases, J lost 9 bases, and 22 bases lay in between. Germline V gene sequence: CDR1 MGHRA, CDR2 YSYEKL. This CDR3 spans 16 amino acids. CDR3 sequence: CASSPSGVYRVGEQFF. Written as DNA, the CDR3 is TGCGCCAGCAGCCCTAGTGGGGTTTACAGGGTAGGTGAGCAGTTCTTC.

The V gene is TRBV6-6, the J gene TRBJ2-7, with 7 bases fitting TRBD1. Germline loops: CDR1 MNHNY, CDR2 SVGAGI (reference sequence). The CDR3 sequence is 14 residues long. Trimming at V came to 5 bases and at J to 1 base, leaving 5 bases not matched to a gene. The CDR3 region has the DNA TGTGCCAGCAGTCCATCCAGGGGGTCCTACGAGCAGTACTTC. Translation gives CASSPSRGSYEQYF.

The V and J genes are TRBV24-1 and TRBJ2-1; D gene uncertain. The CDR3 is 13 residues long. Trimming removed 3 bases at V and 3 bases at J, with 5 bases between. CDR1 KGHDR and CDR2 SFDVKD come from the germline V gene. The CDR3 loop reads CATSDGNYNEQFF. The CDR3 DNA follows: TGTGCCACCAGTGATGGCAACTACAATGAGCAGTTCTTC.

The CDR3 DNA reads as TGCAGCGTGAGGACAGGGACGAACACCGGGGAGCTGTTTTTT. Its translation is CSVRTGTNTGELFF. This chain connects TRBV29-1 to TRBJ2-2; 8 nucleotides align to TRBD1. There are 14 residues in the CDR3. Unmatched junction bases numbered 3, after V lost 6 bases and J lost 0 bases. The germline V gene has CDR1 SQVTM and CDR2 ANQGSEA.

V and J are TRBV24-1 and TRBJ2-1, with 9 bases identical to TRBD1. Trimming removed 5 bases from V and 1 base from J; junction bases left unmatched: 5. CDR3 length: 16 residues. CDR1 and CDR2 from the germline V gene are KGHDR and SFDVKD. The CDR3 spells CATSGDRVASYNEQFF. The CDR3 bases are TGTGCCACCAGTGGGGACAGGGTAGCATCCTACAATGAGCAGTTCTTC.

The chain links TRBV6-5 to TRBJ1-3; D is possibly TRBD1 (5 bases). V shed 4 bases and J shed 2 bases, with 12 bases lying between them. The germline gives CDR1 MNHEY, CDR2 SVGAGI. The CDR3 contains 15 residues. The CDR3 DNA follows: TGTGCCAGCAGTTTTAATGGGGGGACTGGAAACACCATATATTTT. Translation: CASSFNGGTGNTIYF.

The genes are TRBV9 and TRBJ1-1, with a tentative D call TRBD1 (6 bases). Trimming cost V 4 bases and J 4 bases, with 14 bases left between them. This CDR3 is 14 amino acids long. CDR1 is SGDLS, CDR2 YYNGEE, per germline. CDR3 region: CASSSQARGTEAFF. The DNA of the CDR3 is TGTGCCAGCAGCTCCCAGGCCAGGGGCACTGAAGCTTTCTTT. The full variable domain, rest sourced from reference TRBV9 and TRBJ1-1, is DSGVTQTPKHLITATGQRVTLRCSPRSGDLSVYWYQQSLDQGLQFLIQYYNGEERAKGNILERFSAQQFPDLHSELNLSSLELGDSALYFCASSSQARGTEAFFGQGTRLTVV.

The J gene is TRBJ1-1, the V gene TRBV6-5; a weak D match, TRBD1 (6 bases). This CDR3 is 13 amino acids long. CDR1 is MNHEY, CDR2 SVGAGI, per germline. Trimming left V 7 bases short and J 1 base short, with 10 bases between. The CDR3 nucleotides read TGTGCCAGCAACAGGGACGGGAACACTGAAGCTTTCTTT. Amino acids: CASNRDGNTEAFF.

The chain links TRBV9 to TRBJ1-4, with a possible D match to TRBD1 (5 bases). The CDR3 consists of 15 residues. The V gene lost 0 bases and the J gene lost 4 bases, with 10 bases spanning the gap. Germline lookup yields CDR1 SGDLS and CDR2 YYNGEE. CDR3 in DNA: TGTGCCAGCAGCGTAGGCGACAGAAATAATGAAAAACTGTTTTTT. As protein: CASSVGDRNNEKLFF.

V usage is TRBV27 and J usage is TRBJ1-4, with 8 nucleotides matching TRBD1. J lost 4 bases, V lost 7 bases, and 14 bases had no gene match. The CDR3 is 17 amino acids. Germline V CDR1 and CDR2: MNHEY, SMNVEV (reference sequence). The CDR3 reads CASTYRGQAAINEKLFF. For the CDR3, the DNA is TGTGCCAGCACGTACCGGGGACAGGCGGCCATTAATGAAAAACTGTTTTTT.

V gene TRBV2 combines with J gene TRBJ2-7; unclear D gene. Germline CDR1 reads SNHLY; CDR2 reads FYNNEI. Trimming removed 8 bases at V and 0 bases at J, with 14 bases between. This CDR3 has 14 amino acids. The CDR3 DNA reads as TGTGCCAGCCTTTCGAGTGTTCTCTCCTACGAGCAGTACTTC. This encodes CASLSSVLSYEQYF.

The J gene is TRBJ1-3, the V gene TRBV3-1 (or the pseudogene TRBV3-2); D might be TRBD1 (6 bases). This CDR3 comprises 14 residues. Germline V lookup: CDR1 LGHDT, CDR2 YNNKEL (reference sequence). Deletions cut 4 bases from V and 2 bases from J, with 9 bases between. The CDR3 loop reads CASSLRGTGNTIYF. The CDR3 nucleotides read TGTGCCAGCAGCCTCAGGGGAACTGGAAACACCATATATTTT.

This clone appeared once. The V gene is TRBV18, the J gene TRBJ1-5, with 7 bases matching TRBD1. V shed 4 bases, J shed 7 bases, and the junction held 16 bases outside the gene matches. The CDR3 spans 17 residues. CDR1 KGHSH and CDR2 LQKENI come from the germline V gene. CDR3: CASSRRQGLGWDQPQHF. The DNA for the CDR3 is TGTGCCAGCTCACGCCGACAGGGCTTGGGATGGGACCAGCCCCAGCATTTT.

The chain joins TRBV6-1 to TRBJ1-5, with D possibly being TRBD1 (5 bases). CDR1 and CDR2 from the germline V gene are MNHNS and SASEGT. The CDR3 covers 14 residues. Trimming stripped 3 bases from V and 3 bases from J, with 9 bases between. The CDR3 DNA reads TGTGCCAGCAGTGATCCAGGGCTCAATCAGCCCCAGCATTTT. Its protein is CASSDPGLNQPQHF.